The rows below give T cell receptor beta chains drawn from one sample of a study of blood T cell repertoires in COVID-19. Clones were read by immunoSEQ multiplex PCR, and TCRdb kept only the in-frame ones, dropping some. The sample lists roughly 130,000 clones, about three quarters occurring once. The sequenced sample consisted of peripheral blood. These receptors were collected from a man aged 45-65 years with acute or convalescent COVID-19. CDR3s include the opening cysteine and the closing phenylalanine or tryptophan. Fields, in order: V gene, clone size, D gene, J gene, CDR3 protein, CDR3 DNA. A D gene is named only where the DNA matches it firmly. Size is omitted from some rows. Given values are once, few, many or a class for expanded clones.

v_gene: TRBV5-4; abundance: .; d_gene: TRBD2; j_gene: TRBJ2-2; CDR3aa: CASSLNGGDTGELFF; CDR3nt: TGTGCCAGCAGCTTGAACGGGGGGGACACCGGGGAGCTGTTTTTT
v_gene: TRBV3-1/TRBV3-2; abundance: few; d_gene: .; j_gene: TRBJ1-4; CDR3aa: CASSFRGDNEKLFF; CDR3nt: TGTGCCAGCAGCTTCCGGGGGGACAATGAAAAACTGTTTTTT
v_gene: TRBV18; abundance: once; d_gene: TRBD1; j_gene: TRBJ2-3; CDR3aa: CASSPGNRGKRAGTDTQYF; CDR3nt: TGTGCCAGCTCACCCGGAAACAGGGGGAAAAGGGCCGGCACAGATACGCAGTATTTT
v_gene: TRBV11-2; abundance: .; d_gene: TRBD2; j_gene: TRBJ2-3; CDR3aa: CASKPPGGGSPLTDTQYF; CDR3nt: TGTGCCAGCAAACCCCCGGGGGGGGGTAGTCCCCTCACAGATACGCAGTATTTT
v_gene: TRBV7-8; abundance: few; d_gene: TRBD1; j_gene: TRBJ1-6; CDR3aa: CASSKDRDSPLHF; CDR3nt: TGTGCCAGCAGCAAAGACAGGGACTCACCCCTCCACTTT
v_gene: TRBV6-5; abundance: .; d_gene: TRBD1; j_gene: TRBJ2-2; CDR3aa: CASRPRQGVGELFF; CDR3nt: TGTGCCAGCAGGCCCCGACAGGGGGTTGGGGAGCTGTTTTTT
v_gene: TRBV27; abundance: .; d_gene: TRBD1; j_gene: TRBJ1-2; CDR3aa: CASSLSKSTGVYGYTF; CDR3nt: TGTGCCAGCAGTTTATCCAAGTCGACAGGGGTCTATGGCTACACCTTC
v_gene: TRBV7-9; abundance: .; d_gene: .; j_gene: TRBJ2-6; CDR3aa: CASRSREPGANVLTF; CDR3nt: TGTGCCAGCAGGTCCCGGGAGCCCGGGGCCAACGTCCTGACTTTC
v_gene: TRBV4-1; abundance: .; d_gene: TRBD2; j_gene: TRBJ2-1; CDR3aa: CASSQDGASGYNEQFF; CDR3nt: TGCGCCAGCAGCCAAGATGGAGCTAGCGGGTACAATGAGCAGTTCTTC
v_gene: TRBV2; abundance: .; d_gene: TRBD1; j_gene: TRBJ1-1; CDR3aa: CASRGTDKEAFF; CDR3nt: TGTGCCAGCAGGGGGACAGATAAGGAAGCTTTCTTT
v_gene: TRBV5-4; abundance: .; d_gene: .; j_gene: TRBJ1-2; CDR3aa: CASSPAGGRGGYTF; CDR3nt: TGTGCCAGCAGCCCGGCGGGGGGGAGGGGAGGCTACACCTTC
v_gene: TRBV6-5; abundance: .; d_gene: .; j_gene: TRBJ2-1; CDR3aa: CASITGYNEQFF; CDR3nt: TGTGCCAGCATAACAGGCTACAATGAGCAGTTCTTC
v_gene: TRBV5-1; abundance: .; d_gene: .; j_gene: TRBJ1-1; CDR3aa: CASSLVPVGGGSVMNTEAFF; CDR3nt: TGCGCCAGCAGCTTGGTTCCAGTTGGTGGAGGATCGGTCATGAACACTGAAGCTTTCTTT
v_gene: TRBV27; abundance: .; d_gene: TRBD1; j_gene: TRBJ2-7; CDR3aa: CASSLSAGGSEQYF; CDR3nt: TGTGCCAGCAGTTTATCGGCAGGGGGCTCCGAGCAGTACTTC
v_gene: TRBV6-5; abundance: .; d_gene: TRBD2; j_gene: TRBJ2-1; CDR3aa: CASSLTSGGTNEQFF; CDR3nt: TGTGCCAGCAGTCTAACTAGCGGGGGGACCAATGAGCAGTTCTTC
v_gene: TRBV30; abundance: .; d_gene: TRBD1; j_gene: TRBJ1-5; CDR3aa: CAWSVKAGQGGLSNQPQHF; CDR3nt: TGTGCCTGGAGTGTAAAAGCCGGACAGGGCGGACTTAGCAATCAGCCCCAGCATTTT
v_gene: TRBV5-5; abundance: .; d_gene: .; j_gene: TRBJ2-3; CDR3aa: CASSFRYSTDTQYF; CDR3nt: TGTGCCAGCAGCTTCAGGTATAGCACAGATACGCAGTATTTT
v_gene: TRBV6-5; abundance: .; d_gene: .; j_gene: TRBJ1-2; CDR3aa: CASTTSGYYGYTF; CDR3nt: TGTGCCAGCACTACTTCAGGGTACTATGGCTACACCTTC
v_gene: TRBV5-4; abundance: .; d_gene: TRBD1; j_gene: TRBJ2-7; CDR3aa: CASSSKQGAEFSEQYF; CDR3nt: TGTGCCAGCAGCAGTAAACAGGGGGCGGAATTTTCCGAGCAGTACTTC
v_gene: TRBV24-1; abundance: .; d_gene: .; j_gene: TRBJ2-2; CDR3aa: CATSGAGFTGELFF; CDR3nt: TGTGCCACGAGTGGGGCAGGGTTCACCGGGGAGCTGTTTTTT
v_gene: TRBV30; abundance: .; d_gene: TRBD1; j_gene: TRBJ2-3; CDR3aa: CAWDRGGRDTQYF; CDR3nt: TGTGCCTGGGACAGGGGAGGTAGAGATACGCAGTATTTT
v_gene: TRBV19; abundance: .; d_gene: TRBD1; j_gene: TRBJ1-5; CDR3aa: CASSVRGTGDQPQHF; CDR3nt: TGTGCCAGTAGCGTCCGCGGGACAGGGGATCAGCCCCAGCATTTT
v_gene: TRBV4-1; abundance: .; d_gene: .; j_gene: TRBJ1-1; CDR3aa: CASSPGTRSGDKAFF; CDR3nt: TGCGCCAGCAGCCCTGGAACGCGATCAGGGGATAAAGCTTTCTTT
v_gene: TRBV5-1; abundance: .; d_gene: .; j_gene: TRBJ1-4; CDR3aa: CASSLSSLATNEKLFF; CDR3nt: TGCGCCAGCAGCTTGAGTTCACTTGCAACTAATGAAAAACTGTTTTTT
v_gene: TRBV6-1; abundance: few; d_gene: .; j_gene: TRBJ2-2; CDR3aa: CASSEPGRVTGELFF; CDR3nt: TGTGCCAGCAGTGAACCGGGCAGGGTAACCGGGGAGCTGTTTTTT
v_gene: TRBV19; abundance: .; d_gene: TRBD1; j_gene: TRBJ2-1; CDR3aa: CASSPRGTGGTIEQFF; CDR3nt: TGTGCCAGTAGTCCCCGAGGGACAGGGGGCACGATTGAGCAGTTCTTC
v_gene: TRBV19; abundance: .; d_gene: .; j_gene: TRBJ1-2; CDR3aa: CASTTGTSYGYTF; CDR3nt: TGTGCCAGTACCACTGGGACAAGCTATGGCTACACCTTC
v_gene: TRBV7-9; abundance: .; d_gene: .; j_gene: TRBJ2-1; CDR3aa: CASSHGRGGNEQFF; CDR3nt: TGTGCCAGCAGCCACGGCCGGGGAGGAAATGAGCAGTTCTTC
v_gene: TRBV27; abundance: .; d_gene: TRBD1; j_gene: TRBJ1-1; CDR3aa: CASSPLGQVNTEAFF; CDR3nt: TGTGCCAGCAGTCCGTTGGGACAGGTGAACACTGAAGCTTTCTTT
v_gene: TRBV6-5; abundance: .; d_gene: .; j_gene: TRBJ1-5; CDR3aa: CASKYEQVNNQPQHF; CDR3nt: TGTGCCAGCAAATACGAACAGGTTAACAATCAGCCCCAGCATTTT
v_gene: TRBV3-1/TRBV3-2; abundance: .; d_gene: .; j_gene: TRBJ1-3; CDR3aa: CASSRGQAGGNTIYF; CDR3nt: TGTGCCAGCAGCCGGGGGCAGGCGGGTGGAAACACCATATATTTT
v_gene: TRBV5-1; abundance: .; d_gene: TRBD1; j_gene: TRBJ2-2; CDR3aa: CASSLRVDRGKTGELFF; CDR3nt: TGCGCCAGCAGCTTGCGGGTGGACAGGGGCAAAACCGGGGAGCTGTTTTTT
v_gene: TRBV5-1; abundance: .; d_gene: .; j_gene: TRBJ2-1; CDR3aa: CASSLVTATSRHNEQFF; CDR3nt: TGCGCCAGCAGCTTGGTAACGGCCACTAGCCGTCACAATGAGCAGTTCTTC
v_gene: TRBV19; abundance: .; d_gene: .; j_gene: TRBJ1-4; CDR3aa: CASTPYGRGEKLFF; CDR3nt: TGTGCCAGTACCCCGTACGGGCGGGGTGAAAAACTGTTTTTT
v_gene: TRBV5-6; abundance: .; d_gene: TRBD1; j_gene: TRBJ1-6; CDR3aa: CASSPGQGNYNSPLHF; CDR3nt: TGTGCCAGCAGCCCTGGACAGGGGAACTATAATTCACCCCTCCACTTT
v_gene: TRBV6-4; abundance: .; d_gene: .; j_gene: TRBJ1-2; CDR3aa: CASRQGSNYGYTF; CDR3nt: TGTGCCAGCAGACAGGGTAGTAACTATGGCTACACCTTC
v_gene: TRBV30; abundance: .; d_gene: .; j_gene: TRBJ2-2; CDR3aa: CAWSGSNTGELFF; CDR3nt: TGTGCCTGGTCAGGATCGAACACCGGGGAGCTGTTTTTT
v_gene: TRBV13; abundance: .; d_gene: TRBD2; j_gene: TRBJ2-2; CDR3aa: CASESERGSHTGELFF; CDR3nt: TGTGCCAGCGAAAGTGAGCGGGGTAGCCACACCGGGGAGCTGTTTTTT
v_gene: TRBV5-4; abundance: .; d_gene: .; j_gene: TRBJ1-1; CDR3aa: CASSLITQVNTEAFF; CDR3nt: TGTGCCAGCAGCTTAATTACACAGGTGAACACTGAAGCTTTCTTT
v_gene: TRBV4-2; abundance: once; d_gene: TRBD1; j_gene: TRBJ2-7; CDR3aa: CASSQETGGLNYEQYF; CDR3nt: TGTGCCAGCAGCCAAGAAACAGGGGGCCTTAACTACGAGCAGTACTTC
v_gene: TRBV5-1; abundance: .; d_gene: TRBD1; j_gene: TRBJ2-1; CDR3aa: CASRWQGDHNEQFF; CDR3nt: TGCGCCAGCAGATGGCAGGGGGACCACAATGAGCAGTTCTTC
v_gene: TRBV18; abundance: .; d_gene: .; j_gene: TRBJ1-3; CDR3aa: CASSPPGANGNTIYF; CDR3nt: TGTGCCAGCTCACCACCGGGGGCAAATGGAAACACCATATATTTT
v_gene: TRBV24-1; abundance: .; d_gene: .; j_gene: TRBJ2-1; CDR3aa: CATSDPGPGQNEQFF; CDR3nt: TGTGCCACCAGTGATCCTGGGCCGGGACAAAATGAGCAGTTCTTC
v_gene: TRBV5-6; abundance: .; d_gene: .; j_gene: TRBJ1-1; CDR3aa: CASSPQGGVNTEAFF; CDR3nt: TGTGCCAGCAGCCCGCAAGGGGGAGTGAACACTGAAGCTTTCTTT
v_gene: TRBV20-1; abundance: .; d_gene: TRBD1; j_gene: TRBJ2-5; CDR3aa: CSAADRGLMYF; CDR3nt: TGCAGTGCAGCTGACAGGGGGCTTATGTACTTC
v_gene: TRBV7-9; abundance: .; d_gene: TRBD2; j_gene: TRBJ2-3; CDR3aa: CASSSGTSGGITDTQYF; CDR3nt: TGTGCCAGCAGCTCCGGGACTAGCGGGGGGATCACAGATACGCAGTATTTT
v_gene: TRBV29-1; abundance: .; d_gene: .; j_gene: TRBJ2-1; CDR3aa: CSVYSGHEQFF; CDR3nt: TGCAGCGTTTACTCGGGTCATGAGCAGTTCTTC
v_gene: TRBV2; abundance: .; d_gene: .; j_gene: TRBJ1-5; CDR3aa: CASSIDSNQPQHF; CDR3nt: TGTGCCAGCAGCATAGATAGCAATCAGCCCCAGCATTTT
v_gene: TRBV29-1; abundance: .; d_gene: .; j_gene: TRBJ2-3; CDR3aa: CSPTLGDTQYF; CDR3nt: TGCAGCCCAACACTAGGGGATACGCAGTATTTT
v_gene: TRBV9; abundance: .; d_gene: TRBD2; j_gene: TRBJ2-2; CDR3aa: CASSAAYLAGETGELFF; CDR3nt: TGTGCCAGCAGCGCCGCCTACCTAGCGGGAGAGACCGGGGAGCTGTTTTTT
v_gene: TRBV6-5; abundance: .; d_gene: .; j_gene: TRBJ1-2; CDR3aa: CASSLSRRDNYGYTF; CDR3nt: TGTGCCAGCAGTCTCAGTCGGCGGGATAACTATGGCTACACCTTC
v_gene: TRBV5-5; abundance: .; d_gene: TRBD1; j_gene: TRBJ1-5; CDR3aa: CASSSGGSQPQHF; CDR3nt: TGTGCCAGCAGTTCAGGGGGCAGTCAGCCCCAGCATTTT
v_gene: TRBV6-1; abundance: few; d_gene: .; j_gene: TRBJ1-6; CDR3aa: CASSEWGVLSPLHF; CDR3nt: TGTGCCAGCAGTGAATGGGGGGTTCTTTCACCCCTCCACTTT